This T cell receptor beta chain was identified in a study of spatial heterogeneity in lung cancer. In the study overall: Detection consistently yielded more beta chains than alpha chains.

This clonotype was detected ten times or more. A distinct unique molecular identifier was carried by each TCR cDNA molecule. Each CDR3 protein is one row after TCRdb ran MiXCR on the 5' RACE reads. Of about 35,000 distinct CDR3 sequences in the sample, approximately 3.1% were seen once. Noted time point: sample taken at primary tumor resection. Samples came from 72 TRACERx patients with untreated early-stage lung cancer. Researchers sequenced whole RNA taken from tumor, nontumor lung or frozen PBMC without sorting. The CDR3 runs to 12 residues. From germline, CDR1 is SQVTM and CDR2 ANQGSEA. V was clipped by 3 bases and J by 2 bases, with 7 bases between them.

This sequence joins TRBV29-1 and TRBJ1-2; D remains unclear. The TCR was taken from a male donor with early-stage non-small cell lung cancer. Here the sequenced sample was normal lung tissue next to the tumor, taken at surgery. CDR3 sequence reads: CSVEGRNYGYTF. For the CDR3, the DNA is TGCAGCGTTGAGGGCAGGAACTATGGCTACACCTTC.